Each of the 24 T cell receptor beta chains below was sequenced from the same sample in a study of blood T cell repertoires in COVID-19. Using immunoSEQ multiplex PCR, the repertoire was profiled, and TCRdb retains in-frame clones only, with some absent. There are a few hundred thousand clones in the sample; about 88% occur only once, and 1.2% lies in the top ten. The sequenced sample was PBMCs or T cells enriched from blood (not recorded which). Receptors were obtained from a woman younger than 35 who had recovered from COVID-19.

The chain couples TRBV5-1 to TRBJ2-1; D is ambiguous. The CDR3 extends over 13 amino acids. The V and J ends lost 4 bases and 4 bases respectively, with 9 bases between them. The V gene's germline CDR1 is SGHRS and CDR2 YFSETQ. The CDR3 loop reads CASSPDTYNEQFF. CDR3 in DNA: TGCGCCAGCAGCCCTGACACGTACAATGAGCAGTTCTTC.

CDR3 in amino acids: CASSFDGGAFYSSYNSPLHF. For the CDR3, the DNA is TGTGCCAGCAGCTTTGATGGGGGCGCCTTCTATAGCTCCTATAATTCACCCCTCCACTTT. V gene TRBV12-1 combines with J gene TRBJ1-6; the table assigns TRBD1, which was not confirmed against the DNA. TRBV12-1 is tagged as a pseudogene. This CDR3 has 20 amino acids.

The chain combines TRBV18 with TRBJ1-4; 8 positions agree with TRBD1. With 3 bases clipped from V and 4 bases from J, the junction kept 4 bases outside the gene matches. Germline V gene data show CDR1 as KGHSH and CDR2 as LQKENI. The CDR3 totals 15 residues. Written as DNA, the CDR3 is TGTGCCAGCTCACCGGGACAGGCGATTAATGAAAAACTGTTTTTT. As protein: CASSPGQAINEKLFF.

The gene calls are TRBV6-1 and TRBJ1-2; 9 bases match TRBD1. V dropped 0 bases and J dropped 5; count of bases not matched to a gene: 7. The germline V gene encodes CDR1 MNHNS and CDR2 SASEGT. This CDR3 has 16 amino acids. CDR3 nucleotides: TGTGCCAGCAGTGAAGCGCGAAGGGACAGGGCATATGGCTACACCTTC. As protein: CASSEARRDRAYGYTF.

The chain combines TRBV5-4 with TRBJ1-3, with 8 bases aligning to TRBD1. Germline values: CDR1 SGHNT, CDR2 YYREEE (reference sequence). V was clipped by 4 bases and J by 0 bases; unmatched bases: 9. The CDR3 contains 17 residues. The DNA for the CDR3 is TGTGCCAGCAGCCCGGCAGGGGGCTACCGCTCTGGAAACACCATATATTTT. It codes for CASSPAGGYRSGNTIYF.

This sequence joins TRBV7-9 and TRBJ1-5; 8 bases are a match to TRBD1. The CDR3 has 14 residues. Germline trimming cut 5 bases from V and 5 bases from J; bases unmatched to any gene: 5. Germline values: CDR1 SEHNR, CDR2 FQNEAQ (reference sequence). The CDR3 nucleotides read TGTGCCAGCAGCGAGACAGGGGCGGATCAGCCCCAGCATTTT. It encodes CASSETGADQPQHF.

J is TRBJ1-1 and V is TRBV28; a weak D match, TRBD1 (5 bases). CDR1 MDHEN and CDR2 SYDVKM come from the germline V gene. The CDR3 has 14 amino acids. V gave up 7 bases and J gave up 5 bases, with 17 bases separating them. The CDR3, as DNA: TGTGCCAGCAACAAACCCGTCCAGGGTACTGAAGCTTTCTTT. This gives the protein CASNKPVQGTEAFF.

V is TRBV30 and J is TRBJ1-2; 7 nucleotides line up with TRBD1. Germline-derived CDR1 and CDR2 are GTSNPN and SVGIG (reference sequence). This CDR3 has 13 residues. V shed 1 base, J shed 2 bases, and the junction held 1 base outside the gene matches. In DNA, the CDR3 is TGTGCCTGGAGTGACAGGGGAAACTATGGCTACACCTTC. It yields the protein CAWSDRGNYGYTF.

This chain links TRBV4-1 with TRBJ1-1; D might be TRBD1 (5 bases). V dropped 4 bases and J dropped 5 bases, with 23 bases sitting between them. The length of the CDR3 is 17 residues. CDR1 and CDR2 from the germline V gene are MGHRA and YSYEKL. The CDR3: CASSPRGGAGRVTEAFF. The CDR3 nucleotides read TGCGCCAGCAGCCCCCGGGGAGGCGCAGGGCGCGTGACTGAAGCTTTCTTT.

The rearrangement uses TRBV11-2 and TRBJ2-7; 9 positions match TRBD1. Germline CDR1 SGHAT, CDR2 FQNNGV. CDR3 length: 15 amino acids. V lost 5 bases and J lost 2; bases outside the gene matches: 7. The DNA of the CDR3 is TGTGCCAGCAGCCTTCGGGACAGGGCGGCCTACGAGCAGTACTTC. It codes for CASSLRDRAAYEQYF.

In this sample, this clone turned up a few times. The gene calls are TRBV7-3 and TRBJ1-2; TRBD1 matches at 7 bases. CDR3 length equals 12 residues. The junction had 5 bases not matched to a gene; V was cut back by 5 bases and J by 8 bases. Germline assignment: CDR1 SGHTA and CDR2 FQGTGA. CDR3 DNA sequence: TGTGCCAGCAGCCGACAGGGTAACGGCTACACCTTC. It codes for CASSRQGNGYTF.

With regard to this clone: One end of the junction does not line up with germline, which may come from a read error. The J gene is TRBJ2-6, the V gene TRBV6-1; 11 bases are a match to TRBD1. Germline CDR1 is MNHNS and CDR2 is SASEGT. CDR3 size: 17 residues. The DNA for the CDR3 is TGTGCCAGCAGCGAAGGGACAGGGGGTTCTGGGGCCAACGTCCTGACTTTC. Its protein product is CASSEGTGGSGANVLTF.

This clone was seen only once. This chain joins TRBV7-9 and TRBJ2-2; D possibly corresponds to TRBD1 (6 bases). Germline CDR1 is SEHNR and CDR2 is FQNEAQ (reference sequence). V was pared by 5 bases and J by 2 bases, with 21 bases between. This CDR3 has 18 amino acids. The CDR3 region is CASSTRDTRTPNTGELFF. CDR3 coding DNA: TGTGCCAGCAGCACCAGGGACACTAGAACCCCCAACACCGGGGAGCTGTTTTTT.

The chain couples TRBV27 to TRBJ2-3, with 9 bases identical to TRBD1. Per germline, CDR1 MNHEY and CDR2 SMNVEV (reference sequence). J was trimmed by 4 bases and V by 3 bases; bases with no gene match: 5. The CDR3 runs 15 residues. CDR3 DNA sequence: TGTGCCAGCAGTTTGCGGACAGGGGTTCCAGATACGCAGTATTTT. Protein: CASSLRTGVPDTQYF.

The chain is built from TRBV28 and TRBJ1-1; a weak D match, TRBD1 (5 bases). V lost 6 bases, J lost 4 bases, and 12 bases lay in between. Germline V gene data show CDR1 as MDHEN and CDR2 as SYDVKM. This CDR3 is built from 13 residues. CDR3 bases: TGTGCCAGCAGCTCAAGACAGCGCACTGAAGCTTTCTTT. Its protein is CASSSRQRTEAFF.

The V call is TRBV7-2, the J call TRBJ1-2, with D uncertain. CDR1 and CDR2 from the germline V gene are SGHTA and FQGNSA. V lost 0 bases and J 4 bases, leaving 9 bases between the germline ends. The CDR3 loop spans 14 amino acids. In DNA form, the CDR3 reads TGTGCCAGCAGCTTAGCTCGAGTCCCCTATGGCTACACCTTC. It is translated as CASSLARVPYGYTF.

The J gene is TRBJ1-4, the V gene TRBV5-1, with 8 bases aligning to TRBD1. Germline V lookup: CDR1 SGHRS, CDR2 YFSETQ. This CDR3 is built from 17 residues. The V and J ends lost 2 bases and 6 bases, in that order; junction bases with no gene match: 12. The CDR3 sequence is CASSFIPPGGMDEKLFF. The CDR3 coding sequence is TGCGCCAGCAGCTTTATCCCACCAGGGGGCATGGATGAAAAACTGTTTTTT.

V and J are TRBV6-5 and TRBJ2-3; 7 nucleotides align to TRBD2. The CDR3 is made up of 15 amino acids. In germline, CDR1 is MNHEY, CDR2 SVGAGI. V was pared by 2 bases and J by 6 bases, with 8 bases of the junction left unmatched. This CDR3 is CASSYPPGGLDTQYF. Written as DNA, the CDR3 is TGTGCCAGCAGTTACCCCCCGGGAGGATTGGATACGCAGTATTTT.

The chain carries TRBV19 and TRBJ1-1; tentative D call: TRBD1 (5 bases). Germline V gene data show CDR1 as LNHDA and CDR2 as SQIVND (reference sequence). The CDR3 consists of 15 residues. Deletions cut 4 bases from V and 7 bases from J, with 19 bases between. CDR3 in DNA: TGTGCCAGTAGTACCTGGGACTCCGGTTGGGATGAAGCTTTCTTT. This encodes CASSTWDSGWDEAFF.

The rearrangement joins TRBV19 to TRBJ2-5; D remains ambiguous. Germline CDR1 and CDR2: LNHDA and SQIVND (reference sequence). The CDR3 contains 14 residues. Trimming cost V 5 bases and J 0 bases, with 10 bases left between them. CDR3 in amino acids: CASSGDWYQETQYF. CDR3 DNA: TGTGCCAGTAGTGGTGACTGGTACCAAGAGACCCAGTACTTC.

This chain connects TRBV7-2 to TRBJ2-1, with 8 bases lining up with TRBD2. The CDR3 consists of 14 residues. Germline lookup yields CDR1 SGHTA and CDR2 FQGNSA. Trimming took 8 bases from V and 4 from J; bases not matched to a gene: 7. CDR3 coding DNA: TGTGCCAGCCTTACGGGGGGGCAATACAATGAGCAGTTCTTC. It is translated as CASLTGGQYNEQFF.

This clone came up once. The V call is TRBV6-4, the J call TRBJ2-3, with TRBD1 matching 8 bases. The CDR3 is 16 amino acids. The germline V gene has CDR1 MRHNA and CDR2 SNTAGT. The V gene end was trimmed by 3 bases and the J gene end by 3 bases; junction bases not matched to a gene: 8. Here the CDR3 reads CASSDEPGGRTDTQYF. The CDR3 region has the DNA TGTGCCAGCAGTGATGAACCAGGGGGCAGGACAGATACGCAGTATTTT.

V and J are TRBV7-8 and TRBJ1-5; tentatively, D is TRBD1 (6 bases). This CDR3 is 17 amino acids long. Germline assignment: CDR1 SGHVS and CDR2 FQNEAQ. Trimming took off 4 bases at V and 0 bases at J, with 16 bases between the two ends. In DNA form, the CDR3 reads TGTGCCAGCAGCTCCTTTCGACAGGAGTATAGCAATCAGCCCCAGCATTTT. Translating gives CASSSFRQEYSNQPQHF. Full variable domain (missing parts from reference TRBV7-8 and TRBJ1-5): GAGVSQSPRYKVAKRGQDVALRCDPISGHVSLFWYQQALGQGPEFLTYFQNEAQLDKSGLPSDRFFAERPEGSVSTLKIQRTQQEDSAVYLCASSSFRQEYSNQPQHFGDGTRLSIL.

The CDR3 nucleotides are TGTGCCAGCAGTGAAGCCCTCGGGGAATGGGGCTACACCTTC. Protein product: CASSEALGEWGYTF. This chain uses TRBV6-1 with TRBJ1-2; unclear D gene. Between the trimmed V and J ends, which lost 0 bases and 8 bases, there was a span of 13 bases. CDR3 length equals 14 residues. Germline CDR1 is MNHNS and CDR2 is SASEGT.